The 11 T cell receptor beta chains below all came from one sample that was sequenced in a study of blood T cell repertoires in COVID-19. Data came from immunoSEQ multiplex PCR; TCRdb stores just in-frame clones and leaves some out. The repertoire holds around 310,000 clones, with around 92% as singletons. The specimen sequenced was PBMCs or T cells enriched from blood (not recorded which). These receptors were obtained from a woman aged 30 to 39 who had recovered from COVID-19.

The genes are TRBV7-9 and TRBJ2-7; TRBD1 matches at 9 bases. Trimming cost V 5 bases and J 3 bases; bases outside gene matches: 2. Per the germline V gene, CDR1 is SEHNR and CDR2 is FQNEAQ (reference sequence). There are 13 residues in the CDR3. CDR3 in amino acids: CASSPDRGYEQYF. The CDR3 region has the DNA TGTGCCAGCAGCCCGGACAGGGGCTACGAGCAGTACTTC.

Here the CDR3 DNA reads TGTGCCAGACAGGGGGTGGCGGGAGGGCCCTACGAGCAGTACTTC. Amino acids: CARQGVAGGPYEQYF. This sequence joins TRBV2 and TRBJ2-7; possibly TRBD2 for D (9 bases). V lost 9 bases and J lost 2, with 20 bases in between. Germline CDR1 reads SNHLY; CDR2 reads FYNNEI. CDR3 length equals 15 residues.

The gene calls are TRBV4-3 and TRBJ2-3, with 7 bases that match TRBD1. Germline V lookup: CDR1 LGHNA, CDR2 YSLEER. J was trimmed by 1 base and V by 4 bases; bases with no gene match: 11. The CDR3 totals 17 residues. CDR3: CASSRSGTARGTDTQYF. The DNA for the CDR3 is TGCGCCAGCAGCCGAAGTGGGACAGCACGGGGCACAGATACGCAGTATTTT.

The V and J genes are TRBV28 and TRBJ1-2, with D perhaps TRBD1 (5 bases). V lost 5 bases to trimming and J lost 5 bases, with 12 bases between them. The CDR3 has 13 amino acids. In germline, CDR1 is MDHEN, CDR2 SYDVKM. CDR3 sequence (DNA): TGTGCCAGCAGTCAGGGATTCACATATGGCTACACCTTC. It codes for CASSQGFTYGYTF.

This rearrangement joins TRBV10-3 to TRBJ2-7; TRBD2 matches at 8 bases. The CDR3 runs to 15 residues. Per germline, CDR1 ENHRY and CDR2 SYGVKD. The V segment lost 5 bases and the J segment 2 bases; nucleotides outside the gene matches: 8. CDR3 protein: CAISPGGGNPYEQYF. DNA for the CDR3: TGTGCCATCAGTCCCGGCGGGGGGAATCCCTACGAGCAGTACTTC.

The J gene is TRBJ2-7, the V gene TRBV30; TRBD2 agrees at 7 bases. CDR3 length equals 13 residues. Trimming at V came to 0 bases and at J to 2 bases, leaving 1 base not matched to a gene. Germline-derived CDR1 and CDR2 are GTSNPN and SVGIG (reference sequence). The DNA of the CDR3 is TGTGCCTGGAGTGTCGCGGGAGCCTACGAGCAGTACTTC. Translated: CAWSVAGAYEQYF.

The table lists this clone with a count of one. V and J are TRBV6-2 or TRBV6-3 and TRBJ1-1, with unresolved D. The V end was cut by 4 bases, the J end by 1 base, with 4 bases between. The CDR3 is made up of 12 amino acids. Germline CDR1 MNHEY, CDR2 SVGEGT. The CDR3 is CASSLKNTEAFF. CDR3 in DNA: TGTGCCAGCAGTTTAAAGAACACTGAAGCTTTCTTT.

The chain joins TRBV5-6 to TRBJ2-7; tentatively, D is TRBD2 (5 bases). The CDR3 contains 14 residues. Trimming shortened V by 2 bases and J by 7 bases, and 16 bases separated the two germline ends. CDR1 SGHDT and CDR2 YYEEEE come from the germline V gene. CDR3 nucleotide sequence: TGTGCCAGCAGCTTTTTTGCCTTCGGCGGGGAGCAGTACTTC. It encodes CASSFFAFGGEQYF.

The chain is built from TRBV19 and TRBJ2-3, with 9 bases that match TRBD2. CDR3 length: 15 residues. V lost 7 bases to trimming and J lost 4 bases; unmatched junction nucleotides: 9. Germline V lookup: CDR1 LNHDA, CDR2 SQIVND (reference sequence). CDR3 DNA sequence: TGTGCCAGTATGCTAGCGGGACATCAGGCAGATACGCAGTATTTT. Translation gives CASMLAGHQADTQYF.

The chain combines TRBV10-3 with TRBJ2-1, with 12 bases that match TRBD2. The germline CDR1 and CDR2 sequences are ENHRY and SYGVKD. J was trimmed by 4 bases and V by 6 bases; bases with no gene match: 19. This CDR3 comprises 20 residues. The CDR3 DNA reads as TGTGCCATCAGGAGGCAGTCGGGACTAGCGGGTCCTCATGGGTACAATGAGCAGTTCTTC. Translating gives CAIRRQSGLAGPHGYNEQFF.

The V call is TRBV24-1, the J call TRBJ1-1; possibly TRBD1 for D (6 bases). CDR3 length: 13 residues. Germline V CDR1 and CDR2: KGHDR, SFDVKD. The V gene lost 8 bases and the J gene lost 3 bases, with 12 bases spanning the gap. CDR3 in amino acids: CATTLGGDTEAFF. The CDR3 nucleotides are TGTGCCACCACATTAGGGGGGGACACTGAAGCTTTCTTT.